The rows below give T cell receptor beta chains drawn from one sample of a study of shared T cell receptors in the human thymus. TCRdb keeps only in-frame clones here, not all; method: immunoSEQ multiplex PCR. The data show about 540,000 clones, 78% seen once. These records were also assigned to another study, of human thymus T cells.

Sequenced sample: thymocytes. These receptors were taken from a boy under two years old with a congenital heart defect. Each CDR3 is given with its conserved first and last residue. Each record gives: J gene, clone size, V gene, CDR3 length, D gene, CDR3 protein, CDR3 DNA. D genes are given only for firm matches. For some rows the clone size is stated as once, few or many, or as a class when expanded; others skip it.

>TRBJ2-1|once|TRBV11-2|16|TRBD2
CASSLRGGLPWNEQFF
TGTGCCAGCAGCCTCCGGGGGGGCCTACCGTGGAATGAGCAGTTCTTC
>TRBJ2-7|-|TRBV9|18|TRBD2
CASSVAPRERESSYEQYF
TGTGCCAGCAGCGTAGCTCCTAGGGAGCGGGAGTCCTCCTACGAGCAGTACTTC
>TRBJ1-5|few|TRBV19|15|TRBD1
CASNTRDRGNQPQHF
TGTGCCAGTAATACCCGGGACAGGGGAAATCAGCCCCAGCATTTT
>TRBJ2-2|-|TRBV18|17|TRBD2
CASSPRSLAGVTGELFF
TGTGCCAGCTCACCACGATCGCTAGCGGGAGTCACCGGGGAGCTGTTTTTT
>TRBJ2-7|-|TRBV15|17|TRBD2
CATSRPSRLAGYYEQYF
TGTGCCACCAGCAGACCGTCGAGACTAGCGGGCTACTACGAGCAGTACTTC
>TRBJ1-5|-|TRBV4-2|12|-
CASSQPFQPQHF
TGTGCCAGCAGCCAACCTTTTCAGCCCCAGCATTTT
>TRBJ2-7|-|TRBV4-3|17|TRBD2
CASSQDSASGSFHEQYF
TGCGCCAGCAGCCAAGATTCGGCTAGCGGGAGTTTCCACGAGCAGTACTTC
>TRBJ2-2|-|TRBV7-9|14|-
CASQRGTNTGELFF
TGTGCCAGCCAGAGGGGGACCAACACCGGGGAGCTGTTTTTT
>TRBJ2-7|-|TRBV5-6|15|TRBD2
CASSTGLAVSGEQYF
TGTGCCAGCAGCACGGGACTAGCGGTCTCGGGGGAGCAGTACTTC
>TRBJ2-3|-|TRBV4-2|17|TRBD2
CASSQDQLAGVADTQYF
TGTGCCAGCAGCCAGGATCAACTAGCGGGAGTTGCAGATACGCAGTATTTT
>TRBJ2-3|few|TRBV28|16|TRBD2
CASSFVERENQDTQYF
TGTGCCAGCAGTTTCGTGGAGCGGGAGAATCAGGATACGCAGTATTTT
>TRBJ2-4|-|TRBV13|14|TRBD2
CASSLGTSLDIQYF
TGTGCCAGCAGCTTGGGGACTAGCCTGGACATTCAGTACTTC
>TRBJ2-7|-|TRBV7-9|17|TRBD2
CASSATSGTSGSYEQYF
TGTGCCAGCAGCGCCACGTCCGGGACTAGCGGCTCCTACGAGCAGTACTTC
>TRBJ2-7|-|TRBV28|16|TRBD1
CASSRDRGLKAYEQYF
TGTGCCAGCAGTCGGGACAGGGGTTTGAAGGCCTACGAGCAGTACTTC
>TRBJ1-2|-|TRBV12-5|16|TRBD1
CASGLVGKDRVNGYTF
TGTGCTAGTGGTTTGGTCGGCAAGGACAGGGTGAACGGCTACACCTTC
>TRBJ2-5|few|TRBV7-8|14|-
CASSSAWDKKTQYF
TGTGCCAGCAGCTCCGCCTGGGACAAGAAGACCCAGTACTTC
>TRBJ1-3|once|TRBV28|15|-
CASSFWRSSGNTIYF
TGTGCCAGCAGTTTTTGGCGGAGCTCTGGAAACACCATATATTTT
>TRBJ2-7|-|TRBV6-1|13|-
CASRPGNSYEQYF
TGTGCCAGCAGACCCGGGAACTCCTACGAGCAGTACTTC
>TRBJ2-1|-|TRBV7-2|11|-
CASSLNREQFF
TGTGCCAGCAGCCTAAACCGTGAGCAGTTCTTC
>TRBJ1-1|-|TRBV14|13|-
CASSPQGNTEAFF
TGTGCCAGCAGCCCCCAGGGGAACACTGAAGCTTTCTTT
>TRBJ1-2|-|TRBV6-6|14|-
CASRMGHTWHGYTF
TGTGCCAGCAGAATGGGGCACACCTGGCACGGCTACACCTTC
>TRBJ1-4|once|TRBV6-4|13|TRBD1
CASSDSGGGKLFF
TGTGCCAGCAGTGACTCAGGGGGCGGGAAACTGTTTTTT
>TRBJ1-2|-|TRBV6-5|13|TRBD1
CASSYGTGGGYTF
TGTGCCAGCAGTTACGGGACAGGGGGTGGCTACACCTTC
>TRBJ2-3|-|TRBV6-1|14|-
CASRLGGVTDTQYF
TGTGCCAGCAGATTAGGGGGAGTCACAGATACGCAGTATTTT
>TRBJ2-1|-|TRBV6-1|19|TRBD2
CASSDVPSRGSPSYNEQFF
TGTGCCAGCAGTGATGTCCCGAGTCGCGGGAGCCCCTCCTACAATGAGCAGTTCTTC
>TRBJ1-2|-|TRBV19|11|-
CASSARVGYTF
TGTGCCAGTAGTGCCAGGGTAGGCTACACCTTC
>TRBJ2-1|-|TRBV18|16|TRBD2
CASSRLSGTRYNEQFF
TGTGCCAGCTCCCGTTTATCCGGGACTAGATACAATGAGCAGTTCTTC
>TRBJ2-7|-|TRBV2|14|TRBD2
CASSGGRVPYEQYF
TGTGCCAGCAGTGGAGGGAGGGTTCCCTACGAGCAGTACTTC
>TRBJ2-2|-|TRBV4-1|14|-
CASSQVLNTGELFF
TGCGCCAGCAGCCAAGTTCTGAACACCGGGGAGCTGTTTTTT
>TRBJ2-1|-|TRBV4-2|15|-
CASSQRWTGYNEQFF
TGTGCCAGCAGCCAGAGGTGGACTGGCTACAATGAGCAGTTCTTC
>TRBJ1-1|-|TRBV5-1|17|TRBD1
CASSFRPPNRGGTEAFF
TGCGCCAGCAGCTTTCGCCCCCCCAACAGGGGTGGCACTGAAGCTTTCTTT
>TRBJ1-5|-|TRBV12-1|19|-
CASSPRERAGQGGNQPQHF
TGTGCCAGCAGCCCGCGGGAGAGGGCTGGGCAGGGTGGCAATCAGCCCCAGCATTTT
>TRBJ2-1|once|TRBV9|16|TRBD2
CASSRLAGGSYNEQFF
TGTGCCAGCAGCAGACTAGCGGGGGGCTCCTACAATGAGCAGTTCTTC
>TRBJ1-1|-|TRBV5-8|14|-
CASSSWGGEAEAFF
TGTGCCAGCAGCTCGTGGGGGGGGGAGGCTGAAGCTTTCTTT
>TRBJ1-1|few|TRBV2|14|-
CASSVPGQNTEAFF
TGTGCCAGCAGTGTCCCCGGACAGAACACTGAAGCTTTCTTT
>TRBJ2-4|few|TRBV27|15|TRBD2
CASSSLRGSKNIQYF
TGTGCCAGCAGTTCCCTGCGGGGGTCCAAAAACATTCAGTACTTC
>TRBJ1-2|-|TRBV28|15|TRBD1
CASSFRFRTGYGYTF
TGTGCCAGCAGTTTTCGTTTCCGGACAGGCTATGGCTACACCTTC
>TRBJ1-5|-|TRBV28|14|-
CASSKGDSNQPQHF
TGTGCCAGCAGTAAGGGGGATAGCAATCAGCCCCAGCATTTT
>TRBJ1-2|few|TRBV27|12|TRBD1
CASSETGSGYTF
TGTGCCAGCAGTGAGACAGGGTCTGGCTACACCTTC
>TRBJ1-2|few|TRBV6-1|14|-
CASSDPLRKFGYTF
TGTGCCAGCAGTGACCCACTCAGGAAGTTTGGCTACACCTTC
>TRBJ2-7|-|TRBV27|19|-
CASLFEAPGALGLVLEQYF
TGTGCCAGCCTTTTTGAAGCTCCGGGGGCGCTTGGACTAGTGCTCGAGCAGTACTTC
>TRBJ1-5|-|TRBV27|15|TRBD1
CASSLTGTGNQPQHF
TGTGCCAGCAGTTTAACCGGGACAGGTAATCAGCCCCAGCATTTT
>TRBJ1-4|-|TRBV10-1|16|-
CASRKRTVGRHEKLFF
TGCGCCAGCAGGAAAAGGACAGTTGGCCGCCATGAAAAACTGTTTTTT
>TRBJ2-2|-|TRBV12-5|17|TRBD1
CASGWGMAGGSTGELFF
TGTGCTAGTGGATGGGGAATGGCAGGGGGCAGCACCGGGGAGCTGTTTTTT
>TRBJ2-3|few|TRBV7-6|16|TRBD1
CASTQDRGQPQDTQYF
TGTGCCAGCACCCAGGACAGGGGGCAACCACAAGATACGCAGTATTTT
>TRBJ2-3|-|TRBV28|17|TRBD2
CASSLYGTSARKDTQYF
TGTGCCAGCAGTTTGTACGGGACTAGCGCCCGCAAAGATACGCAGTATTTT
>TRBJ2-2|-|TRBV7-2|14|TRBD2
CASSSGGDPGELFF
TGTGCCAGCAGCTCGGGGGGGGACCCCGGGGAGCTGTTTTTT
>TRBJ2-7|-|TRBV12-5|15|TRBD1
CASGAGTATFYEQYF
TGTGCTAGTGGGGCCGGGACAGCGACGTTTTACGAGCAGTACTTC
>TRBJ2-7|-|TRBV6-5|14|TRBD1
CASSSGQIERKQYF
TGTGCCAGCAGCTCGGGACAGATAGAAAGGAAGCAGTACTTC
>TRBJ2-2|-|TRBV7-6|18|-
CASSLADSSRGNTGELFF
TGTGCCAGCAGCTTAGCGGACTCCAGTCGGGGAAACACCGGGGAGCTGTTTTTT
>TRBJ2-3|-|TRBV11-3|16|-
CASSLGTAPSTDTQYF
TGTGCCAGCAGCCTCGGGACTGCTCCTAGCACAGATACGCAGTATTTT
>TRBJ2-1|-|TRBV30|13|-
CAWAGTPAGEQFF
TGTGCCTGGGCCGGGACTCCAGCGGGTGAGCAGTTCTTC
>TRBJ2-1|-|TRBV27|14|TRBD2
CASTLTSGRAQQFF
TGTGCCAGCACGTTGACTAGCGGGAGGGCCCAGCAGTTCTTC
>TRBJ1-2|few|TRBV6-1|13|-
CASNRGQMDGYTF
TGTGCCAGCAACCGCGGACAGATGGATGGCTACACCTTC
>TRBJ2-7|once|TRBV4-3|16|TRBD1
CASSQGAGTGDHEQYF
TGCGCCAGCAGCCAAGGGGCCGGGACAGGGGACCACGAGCAGTACTTC
>TRBJ2-6|-|TRBV9|15|-
CASSVDAAGANVLTF
TGTGCCAGCAGCGTAGATGCGGCAGGGGCCAACGTCCTGACTTTC
>TRBJ2-3|-|TRBV7-3|17|TRBD2
CASSLSESGASTDTQYF
TGTGCCAGCAGCTTATCAGAAAGCGGGGCGAGCACAGATACGCAGTATTTT
>TRBJ2-1|-|TRBV7-9|19|TRBD1
CASSLTPRDRGGSYNEQFF
TGTGCCAGCAGCCTGACTCCCCGGGACAGGGGAGGGTCCTACAATGAGCAGTTCTTC
>TRBJ2-7|few|TRBV27|15|TRBD2
CASSSPASGSYEQYF
TGTGCCAGCAGTTCCCCGGCTAGCGGGAGCTACGAGCAGTACTTC
>TRBJ2-3|once|TRBV4-2|14|TRBD2
CASSLAGGLDTQYF
TGTGCCAGCAGCCTAGCGGGAGGTTTAGATACGCAGTATTTT